The 9 T cell receptor beta chains presented below share a single source sample, sequenced in a study of T cell clonality in common variable immunodeficiency. The table came from immunoSEQ multiplex PCR; TCRdb's copy has only in-frame clones and leaves some out. The repertoire yields about 52,000 clones, none seen only once; the top ten contain around 1.8%. Sample: peripheral blood mononuclear cells. The receptors derive from a person aged 18 to 75 in good health.

This clone was counted ten times or more. The CDR3 protein is CASSENRDDSYEQYF. The DNA read from the CDR3 is TGTGCCAGCAGCGAGAACAGGGATGATTCCTACGAG. The rearrangement uses TRBV11-2 and TRBJ2-7; D possibly corresponds to TRBD1 (6 bases). The read falls 3 residues short of the CDR3 end, and the missing part is taken from the germline J gene. V was clipped by 5 bases and J by 1 base, with 15 bases between them. The CDR3 runs 15 residues. Per the germline V gene, CDR1 is SGHAT and CDR2 is FQNNGV. Full variable domain (outside the CDR3, taken from reference TRBV11-2 and TRBJ2-7): EAGVAQSPRYKIIEKRQSVAFWCNPISGHATLYWYQQILGQGPKLLIQFQNNGVVDDSQLPKDRFSAERLKGVDSTLKIQPAKLEDSAVYLCASSENRDDSYEQYFGPGTRLTVT.

This clone was counted ten times or more. Coverage ceases 3 residues before the CDR3 finishes, and the germline J gene fills in the end. The chain employs TRBV7-9 and TRBJ2-7; the D gene is possibly TRBD1 (5 bases). Per the germline V gene, CDR1 is SEHNR and CDR2 is FQNEAQ (reference sequence). This CDR3 comprises 13 residues. Trimming cost V 6 bases and J 3 bases, with 12 bases left between them. The CDR3 spells CASRDTHIYEQYF. Incomplete CDR3 DNA: TGTGCCAGCAGGGACACACACATCTACGAG.

This clone appeared many times. The read is 3 residues too short to cover the CDR3 end, so that end is filled in from the germline J gene. The gene calls are TRBV6-2 or TRBV6-3 and TRBJ1-1; D gene unclear. This CDR3 region has 15 residues. V dropped 0 bases and J dropped 1 base, with 9 bases sitting between them. Looked up from germline, CDR1 is MNHEY and CDR2 is SVGEGT. Partial CDR3 DNA: TGTGCCAGCAGTTACTCGATATCAGAGAACACTGAA. It is translated as CASSYSISENTE. The complete CDR3 reads CASSYSISENTEAFF.

This clone occurred a few times. The sequenced CDR3 bases are TGTGCCAGCAGCTCCCGGGGATTAACGGGCACTGAA. The encoded protein is CASSSRGLTGTE. The full CDR3 protein reads CASSSRGLTGTEAFF. The rearrangement uses TRBV11-2 and TRBJ1-1, with D uncertain. The sequenced fragment ends 3 residues before the CDR3 boundary, so the rest is inferred from the germline J gene. The CDR3 runs to 15 residues. The V and J ends lost 4 bases and 4 bases respectively, with 16 bases between them. CDR1 is SGHAT, CDR2 FQNNGV, per germline.

This clone was observed at least ten times. The missing CDR3 end, 3 residues past where the read stops, is filled in from the germline J gene. This chain links TRBV20-1 with TRBJ2-2, with D perhaps TRBD1 (5 bases). This CDR3 has 16 residues. CDR1 DFQATT and CDR2 SNEGSKA come from the germline V gene (reference sequence). The DNA read from the CDR3 is TGCAGTGCTAGGCCCAGGGAATTCACCTATAATTCACCG. Its translation is CSARPREFTYNSP. The full CDR3 protein is CSARPREFTYNSPLFF.

With regard to this clone: The read is 3 residues too short to cover the CDR3 end, so that end is filled in from the germline J gene. V is TRBV5-1 and J is TRBJ2-5, with 10 bases matching TRBD2. CDR1 and CDR2 from the germline V gene are SGHRS and YFSETQ. V was clipped by 3 bases and J by 2 bases; unmatched bases: 4. CDR3 length: 15 residues. CDR3 protein: CASSSLAGVQETQYF. The covered CDR3 bases are TGCGCCAGCAGCTCGCTAGCGGGGGTACAAGAGACC.

The sequenced CDR3 bases are TGTGCCAGCAGGTCGAGCGGGTACAATGAG. Translating gives CASRSSGYNE. The whole CDR3 sequence is CASRSSGYNEQFF. The chain carries TRBV11-2 and TRBJ2-1; a possible D gene is TRBD2 (6 bases). The CDR3 end lies 3 residues beyond the end of the read and is filled in from the germline J gene. The CDR3 length is 13 residues. Trimming removed 6 bases at V and 4 bases at J, with 10 bases between. Germline CDR1 reads SGHAT; CDR2 reads FQNNGV.

In this sample, this clone turned up many times. The CDR3 end lies 3 residues beyond the end of the read and is filled in from the germline J gene. The rearrangement links TRBV7-9 to TRBJ1-2; 10 bases map to TRBD1. Per the germline V gene, CDR1 is SEHNR and CDR2 is FQNEAQ (reference sequence). V was pared by 0 bases and J by 5 bases, with 3 bases of the junction left unmatched. The CDR3 extends over 15 amino acids. The CDR3 here is CASSLARDRGYGYTF. CDR3 DNA (partial): TGTGCCAGCAGCTTAGCTCGGGACAGGGGATATGGC.

In its sample, this clone was seen many times. The DNA ends 3 residues before the CDR3 does, and the rest of the CDR3 is filled in from the germline J gene. This chain links TRBV2 with TRBJ2-5, with D maybe TRBD2 (6 bases). Germline values: CDR1 SNHLY, CDR2 FYNNEI. The CDR3 sequence is 13 residues long. The ends were cut back, 7 bases at V and 3 bases at J, with 12 bases in the middle. Partial CDR3 DNA: TGTGCCAGCATAGCGGACACTGAAGAGACC. Protein: CASIADTEET. The CDR3, in full, reads CASIADTEETQYF.